The 27 T cell receptor beta chains below come from one sample, sequenced in a study of blood T cell repertoires in COVID-19. Some clones are missing from TCRdb's copy, which holds only in-frame ones; the method was immunoSEQ multiplex PCR. The table shows under 500,000 clones, with roughly 91% occurring only once. The source material was peripheral blood. The receptors derive from a woman in her 30s with acute or convalescent COVID-19.

The chain couples TRBV5-1 to TRBJ1-5; TRBD1 matches at 9 bases. J lost 1 base, V lost 0 bases, and 20 bases had no gene match. Germline CDR1 and CDR2: SGHRS and YFSETQ. This CDR3 is 22 amino acids long. DNA for the CDR3: TGCGCCAGCAGCTTGGCGAAGGGCTTATCCGGGACAGGGACAAGGAGCAATCAGCCCCAGCATTTT. Translation gives CASSLAKGLSGTGTRSNQPQHF.

This clone was recorded only once. Other DNA sequences in the same sample also yield this CDR3. The rearrangement uses TRBV2 and TRBJ2-1; 12 bases match TRBD2. The trim removed 5 bases at V and 4 bases at J, leaving 3 bases unmatched. Germline loops: CDR1 SNHLY, CDR2 FYNNEI. The CDR3 runs 15 residues. For the CDR3, the DNA is TGTGCCAGCAGTCCTGGACTAGCGGGGTACAATGAGCAGTTCTTC. Translation: CASSPGLAGYNEQFF.

The rearrangement links TRBV6-1 to TRBJ1-5; D gene unclear. Germline V gene sequence: CDR1 MNHNS, CDR2 SASEGT. The CDR3 is 15 amino acids. Deletions cut 1 base from V and 1 base from J, with 8 bases between. The CDR3 protein is CASSEGGGSNQPQHF. CDR3 sequence (DNA): TGTGCCAGCAGTGAAGGGGGAGGCAGCAATCAGCCCCAGCATTTT.

The rearrangement links TRBV5-1 to TRBJ2-2, with 10 bases that match TRBD1. The germline V gene has CDR1 SGHRS and CDR2 YFSETQ. V lost 2 bases and J lost 7; bases outside the gene matches: 11. The CDR3 has 17 amino acids. The CDR3 nucleotides read TGCGCCAGCAGCTTTACCGCAAGACAGGGGGCTAACGGGGAGCTGTTTTTT. This codes for CASSFTARQGANGELFF.

This clone has just a few counts. The sample contains more than one DNA sequence encoding this CDR3. The chain uses TRBV5-4 and TRBJ1-6, with TRBD1 matching 7 bases. Germline V gene lookup returns CDR1 SGHNT and CDR2 YYREEE (reference sequence). The CDR3 contains 13 residues. Trimming took 5 bases from V and 6 from J; bases not matched to a gene: 2. The CDR3 coding sequence is TGTGCCAGCAGAAGGGACAGTAATTCACCCCTCCACTTT. Protein sequence: CASRRDSNSPLHF.

This rearrangement joins TRBV2 to TRBJ1-6, with TRBD1 identical over 7 bases. V shed 6 bases, J shed 7 bases, and the junction held 6 bases outside the gene matches. CDR1 is SNHLY and CDR2 is FYNNEI in the germline V gene. The CDR3 has 14 amino acids. The CDR3 loop reads CASRMGQLNSPLHF. CDR3 bases: TGTGCCAGCAGGATGGGACAGTTAAATTCACCCCTCCACTTT.

V gene TRBV3-1 (or the pseudogene TRBV3-2) combines with J gene TRBJ1-2; D is perhaps TRBD1 (6 bases). Germline V CDR1 and CDR2: LGHDT, YNNKEL (reference sequence). V was pared by 2 bases and J by 4 bases, with 17 bases between. This CDR3 has 16 residues. CDR3 protein: CASSQIDRPHVYGYTF. CDR3 in DNA: TGTGCCAGCAGCCAAATTGACAGGCCCCATGTCTATGGCTACACCTTC.

V and J are TRBV29-1 and TRBJ2-1; 15 bases line up with TRBD2. Germline trimming cut 7 bases from V and 12 bases from J; bases unmatched to any gene: 13. The CDR3 is made up of 15 amino acids. From germline, CDR1 is SQVTM and CDR2 ANQGSEA. The CDR3: CSADPGTSGGPGQFF. Here the CDR3 DNA reads TGCAGCGCTGACCCCGGGACTAGCGGGGGGCCGGGGCAGTTCTTC.

The chain is built from TRBV3-1 (or the pseudogene TRBV3-2) and TRBJ1-1; no clear D. Germline CDR1 reads LGHDT; CDR2 reads YNNKEL (reference sequence). The length of the CDR3 is 13 residues. V was trimmed by 4 bases and J by 7 bases, leaving 13 bases between them. CDR3 sequence: CASSPPYGSEAFF. The DNA of the CDR3 is TGTGCCAGCAGCCCTCCTTATGGGAGTGAAGCTTTCTTT.

J is TRBJ2-1 and V is TRBV5-5; 9 nucleotides align to TRBD2. Germline V gene lookup returns CDR1 SGHKS and CDR2 YYEKEE (reference sequence). The CDR3 runs to 14 residues. V trimming: 0 bases; J trimming: 5 bases; junction bases outside the gene matches: 0. DNA of the CDR3: TGTGCCAGCAGCTTGGGACTAGCGGACAATGAGCAGTTCTTC. This sequence encodes CASSLGLADNEQFF.

This clone was counted once. The chain links TRBV25-1 to TRBJ2-5; tentatively, D is TRBD2 (6 bases). The CDR3 consists of 15 residues. The germline V gene has CDR1 MGHDK and CDR2 SYGVNS. Trimming cost V 3 bases and J 2 bases, with 13 bases left between them. CDR3 region: CASSDPGRGQETQYF. The DNA for the CDR3 is TGTGCCAGCAGTGATCCCGGGCGGGGACAAGAGACCCAGTACTTC.

The V gene is TRBV20-1, the J gene TRBJ2-1, with a tentative D call TRBD2 (5 bases). The germline CDR1 and CDR2 sequences are DFQATT and SNEGSKA (reference sequence). CDR3 length equals 11 residues. Trimming cost V 6 bases and J 3 bases, with 6 bases left between them. CDR3 bases: TGCAGTGCCGACTACTACAATGAGCAGTTCTTC. Translating it yields CSADYYNEQFF.

The J gene is TRBJ2-7, the V gene TRBV7-2; tentatively, D is TRBD1 (6 bases). Per germline, CDR1 SGHTA and CDR2 FQGNSA. The CDR3 contains 14 residues. Trimming pared 1 base from V and 3 bases from J, leaving 10 bases between. The CDR3 DNA sequence: TGTGCCAGCAGCTTAGTTGGGGGCAGCTACGAGCAGTACTTC. It is translated as CASSLVGGSYEQYF.

The chain couples TRBV15 to TRBJ2-7; 9 bases line up with TRBD1. With V trimmed by 6 bases and J by 0 bases, 3 bases remained unmatched. There are 14 residues in the CDR3. Per the germline V gene, CDR1 is LNHNV and CDR2 is YYDKDF (reference sequence). The CDR3 spells CATSGTGSSYEQYF. Here the CDR3 DNA reads TGTGCCACCAGTGGGACAGGGAGCTCCTACGAGCAGTACTTC.

The V gene is TRBV28, the J gene TRBJ2-3; D uncertain. Trimming took off 5 bases at V and 3 bases at J, with 6 bases between the two ends. This CDR3 has 12 amino acids. Germline-derived CDR1 and CDR2 are MDHEN and SYDVKM. In DNA, the CDR3 is TGTGCCAGCAGTCCCCAAACAGATACGCAGTATTTT. The encoded protein is CASSPQTDTQYF. The full variable domain, completed using reference TRBV28 and TRBJ2-3, is DVKVTQSSRYLVKRTGEKVFLECVQDMDHENMFWYRQDPGLGLRLIYFSYDVKMKEKGDIPEGYSVSREKKERFSLILESASTNQTSMYLCASSPQTDTQYFGPGTRLTVL.

V usage is TRBV7-9 and J usage is TRBJ1-1; unclear D gene. Germline V CDR1 and CDR2: SEHNR, FQNEAQ (reference sequence). V was trimmed by 2 bases and J by 6 bases, leaving 19 bases between them. This CDR3 region has 16 residues. The CDR3 reads CASSLSTGFVKAEAFF. The CDR3, as DNA: TGTGCCAGCAGCTTAAGTACGGGGTTCGTCAAGGCTGAAGCTTTCTTT.

The CDR3 nucleotides read TGTGCCAGCAGTTACCGAAACAGAAACTATAATTCACCCCTCCACTTT. As protein: CASSYRNRNYNSPLHF. The rearrangement joins TRBV6-5 to TRBJ1-6; D is unresolved. Looked up from germline, CDR1 is MNHEY and CDR2 is SVGAGI. The CDR3 length is 16 residues. The V and J ends lost 2 bases and 3 bases respectively, with 11 bases between them.

This clone was seen a single time. CDR3 region: CASSPFRETGHGYTF. The CDR3 DNA reads as TGTGCCAGCTCACCTTTCCGGGAGACAGGGCATGGCTACACCTTC. The chain couples TRBV18 to TRBJ1-2, with TRBD1 identical over 7 bases. Unmatched junction bases numbered 10, after V lost 3 bases and J lost 6 bases. This CDR3 comprises 15 residues. Germline CDR1 KGHSH, CDR2 LQKENI. Full variable domain (missing parts from reference TRBV18 and TRBJ1-2): NAGVMQNPRHLVRRRGQEARLRCSPMKGHSHVYWYRQLPEEGLKFMVYLQKENIIDESGMPKERFSAEFPKEGPSILRIQQVVRGDSAAYFCASSPFRETGHGYTFGSGTRLTVV.

This chain uses TRBV19 with TRBJ2-3; possibly TRBD2 for D (6 bases). Germline-derived CDR1 and CDR2 are LNHDA and SQIVND (reference sequence). Between the trimmed V and J ends, which lost 5 bases and 5 bases, there was a span of 11 bases. This CDR3 contains 13 residues. The CDR3 nucleotides read TGTGCCAGTAGTCTGGGGGGTCGAGATACGCAGTATTTT. Residues: CASSLGGRDTQYF.

This clone was observed a single time. J is TRBJ2-5 and V is TRBV30; 15 nucleotides align to TRBD2. CDR3 size: 17 residues. V trimming: 1 base; J trimming: 4 bases; junction bases outside the gene matches: 7. In germline, CDR1 is GTSNPN, CDR2 SVGIG (reference sequence). CDR3 nucleotides: TGTGCCTGGAGTGCGATCGGACTAGCGGGGGGGCGAGAGACCCAGTACTTC. Translating gives CAWSAIGLAGGRETQYF.

The V gene is TRBV5-6, the J gene TRBJ1-1; D possibly corresponds to TRBD1 (5 bases). V was shortened by 2 bases and J by 2 bases, with 13 bases between the two germline ends. The V gene's germline CDR1 is SGHDT and CDR2 YYEEEE. The CDR3 covers 15 residues. The CDR3 DNA sequence: TGTGCCAGCAGCTTCCGGGGGGTCTTAAACACTGAAGCTTTCTTT. It translates to CASSFRGVLNTEAFF. Together with reference TRBV5-6 and TRBJ1-1, the CDR3 gives the full variable domain: DAGVTQSPTHLIKTRGQQVTLRCSPKSGHDTVSWYQQALGQGPQFIFQYYEEEERQRGNFPDRFSGHQFPNYSSELNVNALLLGDSALYLCASSFRGVLNTEAFFGQGTRLTVV.

The sample holds one count of this clone. The chain carries TRBV25-1 and TRBJ1-5, with D uncertain. Germline V gene sequence: CDR1 MGHDK, CDR2 SYGVNS. This CDR3 is built from 12 residues. With 6 bases removed from V and 6 bases from J, the gap between germline ends came to 9 bases. This CDR3 is CASRGEGQPQHF. CDR3 bases: TGTGCCAGCAGAGGTGAGGGTCAGCCCCAGCATTTT.

This sequence joins TRBV19 and TRBJ1-4; no clear D. Germline CDR1 is LNHDA and CDR2 is SQIVND (reference sequence). The ends were cut back, 7 bases at V and 8 bases at J, with 8 bases in the middle. The CDR3 is 11 residues long. This CDR3 reads CASTVGEKLFF. The CDR3 DNA reads TGTGCCAGTACGGTGGGCGAAAAACTGTTTTTT.

The V and J genes are TRBV5-4 and TRBJ2-4, with 12 bases lining up with TRBD2. Trimming at V came to 1 base and at J to 0 bases, leaving 8 bases not matched to a gene. This CDR3 is 19 amino acids long. The germline V gene has CDR1 SGHNT and CDR2 YYREEE (reference sequence). Here the CDR3 reads CASSLTSGGPFLAKNIQYF. In DNA form, the CDR3 reads TGTGCCAGCAGCTTGACTAGCGGGGGGCCATTTCTAGCCAAAAACATTCAGTACTTC.

V is TRBV5-1 and J is TRBJ1-1; 10 bases are a match to TRBD1. The germline V gene encodes CDR1 SGHRS and CDR2 YFSETQ. CDR3 length: 15 residues. V lost 1 base, J lost 3 bases, and 3 bases stayed unmatched. This CDR3 reads CASSLLGQGDTEAFF. The CDR3, as DNA: TGCGCCAGCAGCTTGCTTGGACAGGGGGACACTGAAGCTTTCTTT.

This chain uses TRBV2 with TRBJ1-3; no firm D call. This CDR3 is 14 amino acids long. V was clipped by 4 bases and J by 0 bases, with 7 bases between them. CDR1 is SNHLY, CDR2 FYNNEI, per germline. Written as DNA, the CDR3 is TGTGCCAGCAGTGGCTTTAGCTCTGGAAACACCATATATTTT. Translation: CASSGFSSGNTIYF. The full variable domain, with the rest looked up from reference TRBV2 and TRBJ1-3, is EPEVTQTPSHQVTQMGQEVILRCVPISNHLYFYWYRQILGQKVEFLVSFYNNEISEKSEIFDDQFSVERPDGSNFTLKIRSTKLEDSAMYFCASSGFSSGNTIYFGEGSWLTVV.

This chain links TRBV3-1 (or the pseudogene TRBV3-2) with TRBJ2-2; TRBD2 matches 14 bases. The CDR3 is 16 amino acids. V dropped 4 bases and J dropped 6; count of bases not matched to a gene: 4. CDR1 LGHDT and CDR2 YNNKEL come from the germline V gene (reference sequence). CDR3: CASSLRTSGGPGELFF. CDR3 coding DNA: TGTGCCAGCAGCCTTCGGACTAGCGGGGGGCCCGGGGAGCTGTTTTTT.